This T cell receptor beta chain was captured by sequencing in a study of OX40 agonist ivuxolimab in advanced cancers. Study results and limitations: In the expanded peripheral T cells, antigen specificity was never determined. Partial responders at 0.1-3.0 mg/kg had among the lowest clonal expansion. CD8+ T cells were the subset that, on average, had more expanded clones than CD4+. Certain nonresponding patients likewise had low normalized T-cell clonal expansion.

On this clone itself: What it binds is unknown.

The length of the CDR3 is 16 residues. Per germline, CDR1 SEHNR and CDR2 FQNEAQ (reference sequence). V lost 3 bases and J lost 0, with 12 bases in between. Assay used: immunoSEQ multiplex PCR; TCRdb lists only in-frame clones, some missing. The sample includes more than 80,000 clones, 85% to 95% of them seen just once. The TCR was taken from an adult with an advanced solid tumor such as melanoma, head and neck, liver or kidney cancer. The material sequenced was CD4+ or CD8+ T cells sorted from blood, taken in a trial of the OX40 agonist ivuxolimab. V usage is TRBV7-9 and J usage is TRBJ1-3; unclear D gene. Here the CDR3 DNA reads TGTGCCAGCAGCTTCCCTTGGAGCAACTCTGGAAACACCATATATTTT. It encodes CASSFPWSNSGNTIYF.